The clone carrying this T cell receptor beta chain is classed as medium-sized. Those who donated, Caucasian adults without exception, all lived in Nashville, Tennessee. This sample stems from a study of shared clonotypes between healthy human individuals. Data came from immunoSEQ multiplex PCR; TCRdb stores just in-frame clones and leaves some out. The sample has 400,000 to 500,000 clones, roughly four fifths seen once; the top ten hold over 10%. CDR1 is SNHLY and CDR2 is FYNNEI in the germline V gene. V was shortened by 5 bases and J by 5 bases, with 10 bases between the two germline ends. This CDR3 is built from 13 residues.

This rearrangement joins TRBV2 to TRBJ1-5; D remains ambiguous. Sequencing was carried out using PBMCs. The receptor comes from a woman between 40 and 50 years old in good health. Some clones in this sample may be carry-over from other donors' samples. The CDR3 nucleotides read TGTGCCAGCAGTTTTGCAGGAGATCAGCCCCAGCATTTT. It codes for CASSFAGDQPQHF.